These T cell receptor beta chains were read from a single sample in a study of T cells in Graves' hyperthyroidism and ophthalmopathy. TCRdb reprocessed the multiplex PCR reads via MiXCR and lists one record per CDR3 protein. The data show nearly 600,000 distinct CDR3 sequences, with around 14% seen just once and 6.5% to 9% held by the top ten. Sequencing used blood. All receptors come from a woman under 30 with Graves' ophthalmopathy. CDR3s include the opening cysteine and the closing phenylalanine or tryptophan. D genes are given only for firm matches. Some rows have no size entry. The others give once, few or many, or a class for an expanded clone.

d_call,clone_size,v_call,j_call,cdr3_aa,cdr3_nt
.,many,TRBV18,TRBJ2-3,CASSPGRGKADTQYF,TGTGCCAGCTCACCGGGCAGGGGAAAGGCAGATACGCAGTATTTT
.,.,TRBV19,TRBJ2-1,CASSKRAGTSPYNEQFF,TGTGCCAGTAGTAAACGTGCGGGAACGAGCCCCTACAATGAGCAGTTCTTC
.,many,TRBV30,TRBJ2-2,CAWSSGTNTGELFF,TGTGCCTGGAGTTCCGGGACTAACACCGGGGAGCTGTTTTTT
.,many,TRBV10-3,TRBJ2-1,CAIRGSGSDEQFF,TGTGCCATCAGGGGGTCCGGGTCGGATGAGCAGTTCTTC
TRBD2,many,TRBV11-3,TRBJ2-4,CASSPVGLAGENIQYF,TGTGCCAGCAGCCCCGTTGGACTAGCGGGGGAAAACATTCAGTACTTC
TRBD1,many,TRBV2,TRBJ1-1,CASSPWTGRAENTEAFF,TGTGCCAGCAGTCCCTGGACAGGGCGAGCCGAGAACACTGAAGCTTTCTTT
TRBD1,many,TRBV5-1,TRBJ1-4,CASSLRPGGVGEKLFF,TGCGCCAGCAGCTTAAGGCCAGGGGGTGTGGGAGAAAAACTGTTTTTT
.,.,TRBV13,TRBJ2-2,CASRRLMGGSHLSNTGELFF,TGTGCCAGCAGAAGGTTGATGGGAGGAAGCCATCTATCGAACACCGGGGAGCTGTTTTTT
.,.,TRBV4-3,TRBJ2-5,CASSQKGQLPRGQETQYF,TGCGCCAGCAGCCAAAAAGGACAGTTACCTAGGGGCCAAGAGACCCAGTACTTC
TRBD1,many,TRBV2,TRBJ2-1,CASRETGSSYNEQFF,TGTGCCAGCAGAGAGACAGGGAGCTCCTACAATGAGCAGTTCTTC
.,.,TRBV5-5,TRBJ2-5,CASRIRDTSLPSLQETQYF,TGTGCCAGCAGAATCCGGGACACCTCTCTCCCCTCTCTCCAAGAGACCCAGTACTTC
TRBD2,many,TRBV7-2,TRBJ2-7,CASSLALAGGYGEQYF,TGTGCCAGCAGCTTAGCGCTAGCGGGAGGTTACGGCGAGCAGTACTTC
.,many,TRBV27,TRBJ2-3,CASSLIVQGPPTDTQYF,TGTGCCAGCAGTTTAATTGTCCAAGGCCCCCCCACTGATACGCAGTATTTT
TRBD2,many,TRBV20-1,TRBJ2-1,CSGVALAPRVMNEQFF,TGCAGTGGTGTTGCACTAGCGCCCCGGGTGATGAATGAGCAGTTCTTC
.,few,TRBV24-1,TRBJ2-5,CATSPPESRGETQYF,TGTGCCACCAGCCCTCCGGAGTCCCGGGGAGAGACCCAGTACTTC
TRBD2,many,TRBV7-8,TRBJ2-3,CASSNLRAGVRDTQYF,TGTGCCAGCAGCAATCTTCGAGCGGGAGTACGAGATACGCAGTATTTT
.,many,TRBV7-9,TRBJ2-4,CASSSAVGRDASKNIQYF,TGTGCCAGCAGCTCCGCCGTTGGCCGGGACGCCTCCAAAAACATTCAGTACTTC
.,many,TRBV12-3/TRBV12-4,TRBJ2-7,CASSEGQLREQYF,TGTGCCAGCAGTGAAGGCCAGCTACGCGAGCAGTACTTC
.,many,TRBV3-1,TRBJ1-1,CASSQVAGWDMNTEAFF,TGTGCCAGCAGCCAAGTAGCCGGATGGGATATGAACACTGAAGCTTTCTTT
.,.,TRBV5-1,TRBJ1-4,CASSSLGAGNEKLFF,TGCGCCAGCAGCTCGTTGGGGGCGGGGAATGAAAAACTGTTTTTT
.,many,TRBV6-1,TRBJ1-1,CASSPQGARGNTEAFF,TGTGCCAGCAGCCCCCAAGGGGCGCGGGGGAACACTGAAGCTTTCTTT
.,.,TRBV3-1,TRBJ2-5,CASSQVAGSAQTQYF,TGTGCCAGCAGCCAAGTGGCGGGGTCTGCTCAGACCCAGTACTTC
TRBD2,many,TRBV11-3,TRBJ2-1,CASSALAGAYNEQFF,TGTGCCAGCAGCGCACTAGCGGGGGCCTACAATGAGCAGTTCTTC
.,many,TRBV20-1,TRBJ2-7,CSAREVYEQYF,TGCAGTGCTAGAGAGGTCTACGAGCAGTACTTC
.,.,TRBV12-3/TRBV12-4,TRBJ2-7,CASSLHGGKGYEQYF,TGTGCCAGCAGTTTACATGGGGGGAAAGGCTACGAGCAGTACTTC
.,many,TRBV7-2,TRBJ2-7,CASSYWAAYEQYF,TGTGCCAGCAGCTATTGGGCAGCCTACGAGCAGTACTTC
.,many,TRBV18,TRBJ2-7,CASSTGTHDSYEQYF,TGTGCCAGCTCTACCGGGACTCACGACTCCTACGAGCAGTACTTC
TRBD1,few,TRBV18,TRBJ2-7,CASSRRDRVYEQYF,TGTGCCAGCTCACGCCGGGACAGGGTCTACGAGCAGTACTTC
.,many,TRBV12-3/TRBV12-4,TRBJ2-3,CASSLQDAEWGQYF,TGTGCCAGCAGTCTACAGGACGCGGAGTGGGGGCAGTATTTT
TRBD2,.,TRBV5-5,TRBJ2-1,CASSHGTSGNVGEQFF,TGTGCCAGCAGCCACGGGACTAGCGGGAACGTTGGTGAGCAGTTCTTC
TRBD1,many,TRBV28,TRBJ2-5,CASSTQGGQETQYF,TGTGCCAGCAGCACACAGGGGGGCCAAGAGACCCAGTACTTC
TRBD2,.,TRBV9,TRBJ2-5,CASSPRGGGPLETQYF,TGTGCCAGCAGCCCTCGCGGGGGGGGGCCCTTAGAGACCCAGTACTTC
TRBD2,many,TRBV12-3/TRBV12-4,TRBJ2-3,CASRSSPRTSGSTDTQYF,TGTGCCAGCAGATCTTCGCCGAGGACTAGCGGGAGCACAGATACGCAGTATTTT
TRBD1,.,TRBV28,TRBJ1-5,CASGTGAGQPQHF,TGTGCCAGTGGGACAGGGGCCGGTCAGCCCCAGCATTTT
TRBD1,many,TRBV12-3/TRBV12-4,TRBJ1-5,CASSSRDRLNQPQHF,TGTGCCAGCAGTTCCCGGGACAGGCTCAATCAGCCCCAGCATTTT
.,many,TRBV14,TRBJ2-5,CASSQVRPAWETQYF,TGTGCCAGCAGCCAAGTGAGACCCGCGTGGGAGACCCAGTACTTC
TRBD2,many,TRBV20-1,TRBJ2-7,CSARPSGSSYEQYF,TGCAGTGCGCGGCCTAGCGGGAGCTCCTACGAGCAGTACTTC
.,many,TRBV7-3,TRBJ1-1,CASSRTMNTEAFF,TGTGCCAGCAGCCGGACAATGAACACTGAAGCTTTCTTT
TRBD1,few,TRBV10-2,TRBJ1-4,CASSPRGHEKLFF,TGCGCCAGCAGTCCCAGGGGGCATGAAAAACTGTTTTTT
TRBD1,many,TRBV27,TRBJ1-2,CASRGTGVRYGYTF,TGTGCCAGCAGGGGGACAGGGGTTCGCTATGGCTACACCTTC
.,many,TRBV10-3,TRBJ1-1,CAISDLHGGAGTEAFF,TGTGCCATCAGTGATCTACACGGGGGCGCGGGCACTGAAGCTTTCTTT
TRBD1,many,TRBV7-9,TRBJ2-7,CASSFGQDTYEQYF,TGTGCCAGCAGCTTCGGACAGGATACCTACGAGCAGTACTTC
.,few,TRBV13,TRBJ2-1,CASKGAGGQFF,TGTGCCAGCAAGGGGGCGGGAGGGCAGTTCTTC
TRBD2,.,TRBV11-2,TRBJ2-5,CASSLASGRQETQYF,TGTGCCAGCAGCTTAGCTAGCGGGAGGCAAGAGACCCAGTACTTC
TRBD2,.,TRBV7-9,TRBJ2-3,CASNPPWAGEGTDTQYF,TGTGCCAGCAACCCACCCTGGGCGGGAGAGGGAACAGATACGCAGTATTTT